Below are 19 T cell receptor beta chains sequenced from a single sample in a study of PD-1 blockade in classical Hodgkin lymphoma. Exposure to brentuximab vedotin varied, and each patient had relapsed following autologous stem cell transplantation. Libraries were prepared by immunoSEQ multiplex PCR; TCRdb keeps only in-frame clonotypes and omits some of them. Among approximately 70,000 clones listed, about 92% were seen once. The material was peripheral blood mononuclear cells (PBMCs), obtained at baseline. The origin of the receptors is a human donor with classical Hodgkin lymphoma.

The chain has TRBV7-2 and TRBJ2-4; D is undetermined. CDR1 is SGHTA and CDR2 is FQGNSA in the germline V gene. This CDR3 is 12 amino acids long. V was cut by 3 bases and J by 7 bases, with 7 bases left in between. CDR3 sequence: CASSFPGNIQYF. The CDR3 region has the DNA TGTGCCAGCAGCTTCCCCGGGAACATTCAGTACTTC.

The chain recombines TRBV6-6 with TRBJ1-3; no clear D. Germline V lookup: CDR1 MNHNY, CDR2 SVGAGI (reference sequence). The CDR3 runs 15 residues. V was clipped by 2 bases and J by 3 bases, with 11 bases between them. CDR3 DNA: TGTGCCAGCAGTTACCCGATAGGTTTTGGAAACACCATATATTTT. Residues: CASSYPIGFGNTIYF.

J is TRBJ2-1 and V is TRBV5-1; 7 bases match TRBD2. The germline V gene encodes CDR1 SGHRS and CDR2 YFSETQ. Trimming at V came to 5 bases and at J to 7 bases, leaving 9 bases not matched to a gene. The CDR3 length is 14 residues. CDR3 protein: CASRAPGLLNEQFF. DNA of the CDR3: TGCGCCAGCAGGGCCCCGGGACTATTGAATGAGCAGTTCTTC.

This clone occurred once. The chain combines TRBV9 with TRBJ2-6, with 8 bases aligning to TRBD1. The CDR3 is made up of 15 amino acids. Trimming at V came to 4 bases and at J to 3 bases, leaving 3 bases not matched to a gene. CDR1 is SGDLS, CDR2 YYNGEE, per germline. The DNA for the CDR3 is TGTGCCAGCAGCCCCAGGGGGCTTGGGGCCAACGTCCTGACTTTC. Its protein product is CASSPRGLGANVLTF.

This clone appeared a single time. J is TRBJ2-5 and V is TRBV19, with D unclear. The CDR3 length is 14 residues. Deletions cut 8 bases from V and 2 bases from J, with 15 bases between. Germline V gene data show CDR1 as LNHDA and CDR2 as SQIVND (reference sequence). For the CDR3, the DNA is TGTGCCAGTCAAGAAGGGCCAGATCAAGAGACCCAGTACTTC. Amino acid sequence: CASQEGPDQETQYF.

This chain links TRBV30 with TRBJ1-3; tentative D call: TRBD1 (6 bases). Per germline, CDR1 GTSNPN and CDR2 SVGIG (reference sequence). CDR3 length: 13 amino acids. Trimming removed 4 bases at V and 2 bases at J, with 9 bases between. CDR3 sequence reads: CAWTRGTGNTIYF. CDR3 DNA sequence: TGTGCCTGGACCAGGGGTACTGGAAACACCATATATTTT.

The rearrangement uses TRBV27 and TRBJ2-1; the match to TRBD2 covers 7 bases. Germline trimming cut 0 bases from V and 0 bases from J; bases unmatched to any gene: 8. CDR1 and CDR2 from the germline V gene are MNHEY and SMNVEV (reference sequence). The CDR3 is made up of 18 amino acids. CDR3 region: CASSLSRLAESSYNEQFF. The CDR3 coding sequence is TGTGCCAGCAGTTTATCAAGGCTAGCGGAGAGCTCCTACAATGAGCAGTTCTTC.

The CDR3 here is CASSTTAGNEKLFF. CDR3 nucleotides: TGTGCCAGCAGTACTACAGCGGGGAATGAAAAACTGTTTTTT. The chain joins TRBV6-5 to TRBJ1-4; no reliable D call. The CDR3 is 14 residues long. Germline V gives CDR1 MNHEY, CDR2 SVGAGI. Trimming shortened V by 5 bases and J by 5 bases, and 12 bases separated the two germline ends.

This chain joins TRBV27 and TRBJ2-7, with D possibly TRBD2 on 6 matching bases. Germline CDR1 and CDR2: MNHEY and SMNVEV (reference sequence). V was cut by 3 bases and J by 2 bases, with 8 bases left in between. CDR3 length: 13 amino acids. The CDR3 sequence: CASSFGGTYEQYF. CDR3 DNA sequence: TGTGCCAGCAGTTTCGGCGGGACCTACGAGCAGTACTTC.

The CDR3 reads CASSLERGGPSLETQYF. In nucleotides, the CDR3 is TGCGCCAGCAGCCTTGAGCGGGGGGGACCCTCTTTGGAGACCCAGTACTTC. This chain uses TRBV5-1 with TRBJ2-5, with TRBD2 matching 10 bases. CDR3 length: 17 amino acids. V dropped 4 bases and J dropped 5; count of bases not matched to a gene: 14. The germline V gene has CDR1 SGHRS and CDR2 YFSETQ.

The gene calls are TRBV9 and TRBJ1-4; D remains unclear. The germline gives CDR1 SGDLS, CDR2 YYNGEE. V lost 0 bases and J 2 bases, leaving 11 bases between the germline ends. The length of the CDR3 is 16 residues. CDR3: CASSVATGNTNEKLFF. The CDR3 DNA follows: TGTGCCAGCAGCGTAGCCACGGGAAATACTAATGAAAAACTGTTTTTT.

CDR3 nucleotide sequence: TGTGCCAGCAGCTTAGATTCGGACAGGGCTGCTTTCTTT. This encodes CASSLDSDRAAFF. J is TRBJ1-1 and V is TRBV7-2; 8 nucleotides match TRBD1. CDR3 size: 13 residues. V trimming: 1 base; J trimming: 11 bases; junction bases outside the gene matches: 6. Germline CDR1 SGHTA, CDR2 FQGNSA.

This rearrangement joins TRBV29-1 to TRBJ1-1, with D maybe TRBD1 (5 bases). Germline values: CDR1 SQVTM, CDR2 ANQGSEA. There are 10 residues in the CDR3. Trimming removed 6 bases from V and 5 bases from J, with 7 bases in between. The CDR3 DNA sequence: TGCAGCGTCGGGGGTACTGAAGCTTTCTTT. It encodes CSVGGTEAFF.

This clone was seen a single time. The chain combines TRBV7-8 with TRBJ2-3; D gene uncertain. The CDR3 has 17 amino acids. CDR1 is SGHVS, CDR2 FQNEAQ, per germline. Trimming shortened V by 3 bases and J by 7 bases, and 23 bases separated the two germline ends. The CDR3: CASSLQKDPRPGYTQYF. CDR3 nucleotide sequence: TGTGCCAGCAGCTTGCAGAAGGACCCGCGTCCTGGGTATACGCAGTATTTT.

The gene calls are TRBV19 and TRBJ2-3, with 12 positions matching TRBD2. With 2 bases clipped from V and 2 bases from J, the junction kept 17 bases outside the gene matches. Germline V gene data show CDR1 as LNHDA and CDR2 as SQIVND (reference sequence). The CDR3 totals 21 residues. The CDR3 nucleotides are TGTGCCAGTAGTATACCCGCCCAAAGTATCGGACTAGCGGGGCCCACAGATACGCAGTATTTT. Translating it yields CASSIPAQSIGLAGPTDTQYF.

The chain recombines TRBV14 with TRBJ2-1; unclear D gene. The CDR3 covers 11 residues. Trimming took 2 bases from V and 10 from J, leaving 6 bases between them. Germline CDR1 SGHDN, CDR2 FVKESK. CDR3 nucleotide sequence: TGTGCCAGCAGCCAAAATGGCGAGCAGTTCTTC. Translated: CASSQNGEQFF.

The rearrangement uses TRBV7-3 and TRBJ2-1; possibly TRBD2 for D (5 bases). Trimming stripped 5 bases from V and 8 bases from J, with 19 bases between. Germline V gene sequence: CDR1 SGHTA, CDR2 FQGTGA. The CDR3 length is 15 residues. CDR3 nucleotide sequence: TGTGCCAGCAGCCCACAAACTGGGAGTGGCCATGAGCAGTTCTTC. This codes for CASSPQTGSGHEQFF.

The chain employs TRBV27 and TRBJ1-1; D perhaps matches TRBD1 (5 bases). This CDR3 has 15 residues. V was clipped by 4 bases and J by 2 bases, with 14 bases between them. The germline CDR1 and CDR2 sequences are MNHEY and SMNVEV (reference sequence). The CDR3 nucleotides are TGTGCCAGCAGTTCCCACCCCCAGGGTAACACTGAAGCTTTCTTT. Translating it yields CASSSHPQGNTEAFF.

This chain links TRBV19 with TRBJ1-4; D call uncertain. Germline V gene lookup returns CDR1 LNHDA and CDR2 SQIVND (reference sequence). The V end was cut by 1 base, the J end by 8 bases, with 2 bases between. The CDR3 is 11 residues long. The CDR3 region has the DNA TGTGCCAGTAGTATAGGAGAAAAACTGTTTTTT. Protein sequence: CASSIGEKLFF.